One and the same sample provided the 25 T cell receptor beta chains below, sequenced in a study of T cells after yellow fever vaccination. TCRdb re-derived calls from the 5' RACE reads in MiXCR, one entry per CDR3 protein. The profile shows 200,000 to 250,000 distinct CDR3 sequences, 3% to 3.5% of them singletons. The sequences come from CD4+ T cells sorted from PBMCs, collected 10 days after the yellow fever booster vaccination. The receptor set was obtained from a man in his late teens or twenties who received the YFV17D yellow fever vaccine.

The chain recombines TRBV18 with TRBJ1-6, with 9 nucleotides matching TRBD1. The V gene's germline CDR1 is KGHSH and CDR2 LQKENI. The V gene end was trimmed by 4 bases and the J gene end by 2 bases; junction bases not matched to a gene: 12. The CDR3 has 19 residues. The CDR3 sequence is CASSLGQGGMETYNSPLHF. CDR3 coding DNA: TGTGCCAGCTCACTGGGACAGGGAGGAATGGAAACCTATAATTCACCCCTCCACTTT.

This clonotype has a count of ten or more. This chain connects TRBV18 to TRBJ2-7; tentatively, D is TRBD1 or TRBD2 (5 bases each). V lost 6 bases to trimming and J lost 0 bases, with 9 bases between them. Germline V CDR1 and CDR2: KGHSH, LQKENI. The CDR3 is 13 residues long. The CDR3 DNA reads as TGTGCCAGCTCGGCAGGGAGCTCCTACGAGCAGTACTTC. This gives the protein CASSAGSSYEQYF.

This clonotype was detected many times. V gene TRBV20-1 combines with J gene TRBJ2-7; tentatively, D is TRBD2 (5 bases). V lost 6 bases to trimming and J lost 3 bases, with 18 bases between them. The CDR3 runs 14 residues. The germline gives CDR1 DFQATT, CDR2 SNEGSKA (reference sequence). CDR3 in amino acids: CSATDGPGDYEQYV. The CDR3 DNA reads as TGCAGTGCCACGGACGGACCCGGGGACTACGAGCAGTACGTC.

The chain joins TRBV20-1 to TRBJ1-6; the match to TRBD1 covers 12 bases. Looked up from germline, CDR1 is DFQATT and CDR2 is SNEGSKA (reference sequence). The CDR3 has 18 amino acids. Unmatched junction bases numbered 9, after V lost 2 bases and J lost 4 bases. For the CDR3, the DNA is TGCAGTGCTAGAATCCCGGGACAGGGGGCCCATTATAATTCACCCCTCCACTTT. Translating it yields CSARIPGQGAHYNSPLHF.

This clonotype has a handful of counts. The chain uses TRBV5-5 and TRBJ2-5, with 13 bases that match TRBD2. CDR3 size: 19 residues. Trimming cost V 3 bases and J 3 bases; bases outside gene matches: 14. CDR1 and CDR2 (germline): SGHKS, YYEKEE (reference sequence). The CDR3 here is CASSSQGGLAGREEETQYF. The CDR3, as DNA: TGTGCCAGCAGCTCCCAGGGGGGACTAGCGGGGAGAGAGGAAGAGACCCAGTACTTC.

This clonotype turned up a few times. The chain is built from TRBV6-5 and TRBJ1-5; 10 nucleotides agree with TRBD1. This CDR3 is 16 amino acids long. V dropped 5 bases and J dropped 5; count of bases not matched to a gene: 9. Looked up from germline, CDR1 is MNHEY and CDR2 is SVGAGI. This CDR3 is CASSPGRDRGYQPQHF. As DNA, the CDR3 is TGTGCCAGCAGTCCCGGCCGGGACAGGGGTTATCAGCCCCAGCATTTT.

The table lists this clonotype with a few counts. The V gene is TRBV7-2, the J gene TRBJ1-1, with 7 positions matching TRBD1. This CDR3 contains 14 residues. V was clipped by 6 bases and J by 4 bases; unmatched bases: 8. The germline V gene encodes CDR1 SGHTA and CDR2 FQGNSA. The CDR3 DNA follows: TGTGCCAGCAGAGAACCGACAGGGCCCACTGAAGCTTTCTTT. Residues: CASREPTGPTEAFF.

This clonotype was recorded many times. The chain employs TRBV5-1 and TRBJ2-2; a weak D match, TRBD1 (6 bases). Trimming took off 6 bases at V and 2 bases at J, with 14 bases between the two ends. The germline V gene has CDR1 SGHRS and CDR2 YFSETQ. The CDR3 sequence is 15 residues long. The DNA of the CDR3 is TGCGCCAGCACCCCAGGGGTCGGTAACACCGGGGAGCTGTTTTTT. It codes for CASTPGVGNTGELFF.

The sample holds many counts of this clonotype. The chain links TRBV4-3 to TRBJ2-6; D perhaps matches TRBD1 (6 bases). The CDR3 runs 21 residues. The germline V and J ends were trimmed by 2 bases and 1 base, with 24 bases remaining between them. The germline gives CDR1 LGHNA, CDR2 YSLEER. The CDR3 loop is CASSQIGIGQRYLSGANVLTF. As DNA, the CDR3 is TGCGCCAGCAGCCAAATCGGAATCGGACAGCGATATCTATCTGGGGCCAACGTCCTGACTTTC.

This clonotype turned up a few times. The DNA for the CDR3 is TGTGCCAGCAGCTTAATGGACGGTAGCAATCAGCCCCAGCATTTT. This codes for CASSLMDGSNQPQHF. The rearrangement uses TRBV7-2 and TRBJ1-5; D is undetermined. Germline V lookup: CDR1 SGHTA, CDR2 FQGNSA. The CDR3 length is 15 residues. The V end was cut by 2 bases, the J end by 0 bases, with 8 bases between.

The genes are TRBV11-2 and TRBJ2-3; 9 nucleotides line up with TRBD1. Trimming cost V 0 bases and J 2 bases; bases outside gene matches: 18. Germline CDR1 is SGHAT and CDR2 is FQNNGV. CDR3 size: 21 residues. The DNA for the CDR3 is TGTGCCAGCAGCTTAGATGATCCCCAAACTGAGAGGGACAGGGCCACAGATACGCAGTATTTT. Its protein product is CASSLDDPQTERDRATDTQYF.

Many counts were recorded for this clonotype. CDR3: CASRTDRVRNTEAFF. In DNA form, the CDR3 reads TGTGCCAGCAGAACCGACAGGGTTAGGAACACTGAAGCTTTCTTT. The chain links TRBV6-2 or TRBV6-3 to TRBJ1-1; the match to TRBD1 covers 7 bases. With 6 bases clipped from V and 1 base from J, the junction kept 8 bases outside the gene matches. The CDR3 runs 15 residues. Germline V gene sequence: CDR1 MNHEY, CDR2 SVGEGT.

This clonotype was observed a handful of times. V is TRBV19 and J is TRBJ2-2, with no clear D. Trimming took off 10 bases at V and 5 bases at J, with 11 bases between the two ends. CDR3 length equals 12 residues. Germline V gene sequence: CDR1 LNHDA, CDR2 SQIVND (reference sequence). In DNA form, the CDR3 reads TGTGCCATCAGGCGAGTTACCGGGGAGCTGTTTTTT. Translation: CAIRRVTGELFF.

This clonotype was picked up a small number of times. The chain couples TRBV5-1 to TRBJ2-5; TRBD2 might be the D (7 bases). The CDR3 is 14 amino acids. The ends were cut back, 4 bases at V and 5 bases at J, with 15 bases in the middle. Germline lookup yields CDR1 SGHRS and CDR2 YFSETQ. The CDR3 DNA follows: TGCGCCAGCAGCGCCGGGGGGCTCGGTGAGACCCAGTACTTC. Translation gives CASSAGGLGETQYF.

This clonotype showed up many times. One end of the junction varies from germline; a read error may be responsible. The rearrangement links TRBV5-1 to TRBJ2-3; 7 bases are a match to TRBD1. This CDR3 contains 14 residues. Germline V gene sequence: CDR1 SGHRS, CDR2 YFSETQ. CDR3 in DNA: TGCGCCAGCAGTTTGGGACAGTTCACAGATACGCAGTATTTT. Its protein is CASSLGQFTDTQYF.

This clonotype was counted at least ten times. This chain links TRBV20-1 with TRBJ2-3; the match to TRBD2 covers 10 bases. The germline V gene encodes CDR1 DFQATT and CDR2 SNEGSKA (reference sequence). CDR3 length equals 15 residues. The V and J ends lost 4 bases and 3 bases, in that order; junction bases with no gene match: 7. The CDR3 DNA is TGCAGTGCTAATCCCCCTAGCGGGGGAACAGATACGCAGTATTTT. This encodes CSANPPSGGTDTQYF.

This clonotype was seen many times. This chain joins TRBV6-5 and TRBJ1-2, with D hard to call. Per germline, CDR1 MNHEY and CDR2 SVGAGI. Trimming stripped 0 bases from V and 0 bases from J, with 5 bases between. This CDR3 region has 14 residues. The CDR3 reads CASSYSWTNYGYTF. Written as DNA, the CDR3 is TGTGCCAGCAGTTACTCGTGGACTAACTATGGCTACACCTTC.

This clonotype was seen a few times. This chain joins TRBV5-1 and TRBJ2-1, with D perhaps TRBD1 (5 bases). Germline lookup yields CDR1 SGHRS and CDR2 YFSETQ. V lost 0 bases and J 1 base, leaving 11 bases between the germline ends. CDR3 length equals 16 residues. The CDR3 nucleotides are TGCGCCAGCAGCTTGGGGGGCGTGGGGTCCTACAATGAGCAGTTCTTC. It yields the protein CASSLGGVGSYNEQFF.

Only a few counts were recorded for this clonotype. The gene calls are TRBV10-1 and TRBJ2-7; 8 bases are shared with TRBD1. The CDR3 is made up of 12 amino acids. The junction had 7 bases not matched to a gene; V was cut back by 8 bases and J by 7 bases. Germline V lookup: CDR1 WNHNN, CDR2 SYGVQD (reference sequence). CDR3 protein: CASSRTGQEQYF. In DNA, the CDR3 is TGCGCCAGCTCCAGGACAGGGCAGGAGCAGTACTTC.

This clonotype was seen a few times. The chain has TRBV12-3 or TRBV12-4 and TRBJ1-4, with 8 positions matching TRBD1. The CDR3 runs to 17 residues. The junction had 10 bases not matched to a gene; V was cut back by 7 bases and J by 0 bases. In DNA, the CDR3 is TGTGCCAGCATTTCGAGGACAGGGCAATCAACTAATGAAAAACTGTTTTTT. Its translation is CASISRTGQSTNEKLFF.

This clonotype was seen ten or more times. This rearrangement joins TRBV5-6 to TRBJ1-6; D is ambiguous. Germline values: CDR1 SGHDT, CDR2 YYEEEE. The length of the CDR3 is 11 residues. The germline V and J ends were trimmed by 3 bases and 8 bases, with 3 bases remaining between them. The CDR3 loop is CASSSDSPLHF. CDR3 nucleotides: TGTGCCAGCAGCTCGGATTCACCCCTCCACTTT.

The chain couples TRBV7-2 to TRBJ1-5, with unresolved D. CDR1 is SGHTA, CDR2 FQGNSA, per germline. V was pared by 8 bases and J by 4 bases, with 12 bases between. The CDR3 spans 13 residues. CDR3 coding DNA: TGTGCCAGCCGGGCACAGATGAATCAGCCCCAGCATTTT. Amino acid sequence: CASRAQMNQPQHF. The full variable domain, completed using reference TRBV7-2 and TRBJ1-5, is GAGVSQSPSNKVTEKGKDVELRCDPISGHTALYWYRQSLGQGLEFLIYFQGNSAPDKSGLPSDRFSAERTGGSVSTLTIQRTQQEDSAVYLCASRAQMNQPQHFGDGTRLSIL.

This sequence joins TRBV6-5 and TRBJ2-7; D gene ambiguous. CDR3 length: 13 amino acids. The V gene lost 6 bases and the J gene lost 3 bases, with 12 bases spanning the gap. From germline, CDR1 is MNHEY and CDR2 SVGAGI. CDR3 coding DNA: TGTGCCAGCAGAAGAACAGACATCTACGAGCAGTACTTC. It encodes CASRRTDIYEQYF.

This clonotype was recorded at least ten times. CDR3 loop: CASSLGTSLYNEQFF. The CDR3, as DNA: TGCGCCAGCAGCCTAGGGACTAGCCTGTACAATGAGCAGTTCTTC. The V and J genes are TRBV5-1 and TRBJ2-1; 9 positions agree with TRBD2. CDR3 length: 15 residues. With V trimmed by 4 bases and J by 4 bases, 6 bases remained unmatched. CDR1 is SGHRS, CDR2 YFSETQ, per germline.

The chain combines TRBV18 with TRBJ2-1, with D possibly matching TRBD2 (5 bases). The V end lost 3 bases, the J end lost 5 bases, and 14 bases lay between the germline ends. From germline, CDR1 is KGHSH and CDR2 LQKENI. CDR3 length: 15 residues. The CDR3 bases are TGTGCCAGCTCACCTGTGTCGGGAACGAACAATGAGCAGTTCTTC. It is translated as CASSPVSGTNNEQFF. The entire variable domain, with the rest obtained from reference TRBV18 and TRBJ2-1, is as follows: NAGVMQNPRHLVRRRGQEARLRCSPMKGHSHVYWYRQLPEEGLKFMVYLQKENIIDESGMPKERFSAEFPKEGPSILRIQQVVRGDSAAYFCASSPVSGTNNEQFFGPGTRLTVL.